These 7 T cell receptor beta chains came from one sample sequenced in a study of blood T cell repertoires in COVID-19. Produced via immunoSEQ multiplex PCR; TCRdb's table is partial and in-frame only. The table has approximately 88,000 clones, about three quarters seen once. Sequences were obtained from peripheral blood. The receptor source for this set is a man aged 50 to 59 who had recovered from COVID-19.

The chain uses TRBV7-2 and TRBJ1-5; 7 positions agree with TRBD1. The CDR3 runs to 13 residues. Germline lookup yields CDR1 SGHTA and CDR2 FQGNSA. Trimming took 4 bases from V and 5 from J; bases not matched to a gene: 2. CDR3: CASSWTGDQPQHF. The CDR3 DNA is TGTGCCAGCAGCTGGACAGGCGATCAGCCCCAGCATTTT. The variable domain in full, with the rest retrieved from reference TRBV7-2 and TRBJ1-5, is GAGVSQSPSNKVTEKGKDVELRCDPISGHTALYWYRQSLGQGLEFLIYFQGNSAPDKSGLPSDRFSAERTGGSVSTLTIQRTQQEDSAVYLCASSWTGDQPQHFGDGTRLSIL.

The rearrangement joins TRBV12-3 or TRBV12-4 to TRBJ2-5, with 7 bases fitting TRBD1. This CDR3 has 13 amino acids. V shed 2 bases, J shed 5 bases, and the junction held 2 bases outside the gene matches. The CDR3 DNA reads as TGTGCCAGCAGTTTACAGGGGGTCGAGACCCAGTACTTC. This encodes CASSLQGVETQYF.

The rearrangement joins TRBV5-5 to TRBJ1-5; perhaps TRBD1 as D (5 bases). Trimming pared 1 base from V and 5 bases from J, leaving 10 bases between. The CDR3 loop spans 14 amino acids. From germline, CDR1 is SGHKS and CDR2 YYEKEE (reference sequence). Here the CDR3 DNA reads TGTGCCAGCAGCTTGTACCAGGGCGATCAGCCCCAGCATTTT. It is translated as CASSLYQGDQPQHF.

The V gene is TRBV12-3 or TRBV12-4, the J gene TRBJ2-7, with D perhaps TRBD2 (6 bases). The CDR3 runs to 11 residues. The CDR3: CAVRGGHEQYF. The CDR3 nucleotides read TGTGCGGTCCGGGGAGGCCACGAGCAGTACTTC.

The gene calls are TRBV9 and TRBJ2-1, with TRBD1 identical over 10 bases. The CDR3 runs to 18 residues. Per germline, CDR1 SGDLS and CDR2 YYNGEE. J lost 8 bases, V lost 2 bases, and 16 bases had no gene match. The CDR3 protein is CASSVPLSSGTGVYEQFF. The CDR3 coding sequence is TGTGCCAGCAGCGTTCCGCTCTCCTCCGGGACAGGGGTGTATGAGCAGTTCTTC.

This clone was seen once. The chain uses TRBV5-1 and TRBJ2-4, with 7 nucleotides matching TRBD2. Looked up from germline, CDR1 is SGHRS and CDR2 is YFSETQ. After removal of 0 bases from V and 0 bases from J, the junction contained 6 bases not matched to a gene. There are 17 residues in the CDR3. This CDR3 reads CASSLVQGGLAKNIQYF. DNA for the CDR3: TGCGCCAGCAGCTTGGTCCAGGGAGGGTTAGCCAAAAACATTCAGTACTTC.

The chain links TRBV6-2 or TRBV6-3 to TRBJ1-2; 7 bases align to TRBD1. The J segment lost 2 bases and the V segment lost 2 bases, leaving 5 bases of the junction unmatched. Looked up from germline, CDR1 is MNHEY and CDR2 is SVGEGT. The CDR3 has 15 amino acids. CDR3 in amino acids: CASSYPDRSNYGYTF. In DNA, the CDR3 is TGTGCCAGCAGTTACCCGGACAGGTCCAACTATGGCTACACCTTC.